These 24 T cell receptor beta chains were all obtained from the same sample, sequenced in a study of metastatic and nonmetastatic thyroid tumors. Patients were all untreated before their thyroid surgery. Using MiXCR, TCRdb re-called clones from the PCR reads. The sample has about 9,600 clones, 25% to 35% seen once. The sequencing input was tumor tissue. These receptors all come from a female donor with papillary thyroid cancer or a benign thyroid nodule (not recorded which). Some clones in this sample may be carry-over from other donors' samples.

The chain combines TRBV10-2 with TRBJ2-7; the D call may be TRBD1 or TRBD2 (5 bases each). CDR1 is WSHSY and CDR2 is SAAADI in the germline V gene. The CDR3 extends over 15 amino acids. Trimming cost V 4 bases and J 3 bases, with 16 bases left between them. CDR3 DNA: TGCGCCAGCAGTGCCGGGACCACCTCGATCTACGAGCAGTACTTC. It is translated as CASSAGTTSIYEQYF.

This clone was recorded at least ten times. This sequence may be a read error, since a much larger clone differs from it by one base. Given the absence of the conserved phenylalanine or tryptophan at the CDR3 end, a read error is likely. The chain combines TRBV4-1 with TRBJ2-7; D gene uncertain. The CDR3 covers 15 residues. Germline lookup yields CDR1 MGHRA and CDR2 YSYEKL. V was clipped by 4 bases and J by 3 bases, with 16 bases between them. The CDR3 loop reads CASSPSLDEVYEQYL. The CDR3 DNA reads TGCGCCAGCAGCCCGTCGCTCGACGAAGTCTACGAGCAGTACCTC.

Within the sample, this clone is medium-sized (0.01 to 0.1%). This chain links TRBV27 with TRBJ2-7; D is ambiguous. Germline V gene lookup returns CDR1 MNHEY and CDR2 SMNVEV (reference sequence). Trimming cost V 0 bases and J 0 bases, with 6 bases left between them. The CDR3 sequence is 14 residues long. The CDR3 here is CASSLSSYSYEQYF. As DNA, the CDR3 is TGTGCCAGCAGTTTATCGAGCTACTCCTACGAGCAGTACTTC.

The chain combines TRBV7-2 with TRBJ1-1, with 7 bases fitting TRBD1. Trimming took 3 bases from V and 5 from J; bases not matched to a gene: 6. In germline, CDR1 is SGHTA, CDR2 FQGNSA. The length of the CDR3 is 14 residues. CDR3 amino acids: CASSFDREATEAFF. The CDR3 DNA follows: TGTGCCAGCAGCTTCGACAGGGAGGCAACTGAAGCTTTCTTT.

Here the CDR3 DNA reads TGCGCCAGCAGCTTGGACAGATCCGTCGCCGAGCAGTACTTC. Translation gives CASSLDRSVAEQYF. The chain uses TRBV5-1 and TRBJ2-7; D gene uncertain. V gave up 0 bases and J gave up 6 bases, with 13 bases separating them. The germline V gene has CDR1 SGHRS and CDR2 YFSETQ. The CDR3 has 14 residues.

The chain is built from TRBV20-1 and TRBJ1-1; no clear D. In germline, CDR1 is DFQATT, CDR2 SNEGSKA (reference sequence). The CDR3 sequence is 12 residues long. V gave up 2 bases and J gave up 5 bases, with 9 bases separating them. CDR3 amino acids: CSARMGSTEAFF. CDR3 DNA sequence: TGCAGTGCTAGAATGGGGAGTACTGAAGCTTTCTTT.

In this sample, this clone is medium-sized (0.01 to 0.1%). V is TRBV9 and J is TRBJ2-7; 9 bases match TRBD1. From germline, CDR1 is SGDLS and CDR2 YYNGEE. V gave up 0 bases and J gave up 2 bases; unmatched junction bases: 3. The CDR3 extends over 15 amino acids. This CDR3 reads CASSVATGGAYEQYF. CDR3 nucleotide sequence: TGTGCCAGCAGCGTAGCTACAGGGGGCGCCTACGAGCAGTACTTC.

This clone was counted only a few times. The CDR3 region has the DNA TGTGCCAGCAGTTACTCGAGGATAGCGGAGGACACCGGGGAGCTGTTTTTT. Translated, it gives CASSYSRIAEDTGELFF. V and J are TRBV6-5 and TRBJ2-2; D is perhaps TRBD2 (6 bases). The CDR3 is made up of 17 amino acids. V lost 0 bases and J 3 bases, leaving 14 bases between the germline ends. Per the germline V gene, CDR1 is MNHEY and CDR2 is SVGAGI.

The V gene is TRBV6-1, the J gene TRBJ2-2; no firm D call. Trimming pared 10 bases from V and 5 bases from J, leaving 14 bases between. The CDR3 sequence is 13 residues long. Germline V lookup: CDR1 MNHNS, CDR2 SASEGT. CDR3 coding DNA: TGTGCCACCTCTTTTGACGGAACCGGGGAGCTGTTTTTT. Its protein product is CATSFDGTGELFF.

This clone was seen only a few times. This chain connects TRBV10-3 to TRBJ2-7, with 8 positions matching TRBD2. Germline trimming cut 0 bases from V and 7 bases from J; bases unmatched to any gene: 8. CDR1 and CDR2 from the germline V gene are ENHRY and SYGVKD. CDR3 length: 15 amino acids. CDR3: CAISESGPRGGEQYF. CDR3 DNA sequence: TGTGCCATCAGTGAGTCGGGACCCCGGGGGGGTGAGCAGTACTTC.

This clone showed up just a few times. The chain couples TRBV24-1 to TRBJ2-5; the match to TRBD2 covers 9 bases. With 5 bases clipped from V and 0 bases from J, the junction kept 6 bases outside the gene matches. CDR1 and CDR2 (germline): KGHDR, SFDVKD. The CDR3 is 16 amino acids. The CDR3 spells CATSVVAGGDQETQYF. As DNA, the CDR3 is TGTGCCACCAGTGTCGTCGCGGGGGGGGACCAAGAGACCCAGTACTTC.

In this sample, this clone is medium-sized. The V call is TRBV11-3, the J call TRBJ2-1; 7 bases match TRBD2. There are 14 residues in the CDR3. The germline CDR1 and CDR2 sequences are SGHNT and YENEEA. The V gene end was trimmed by 3 bases and the J gene end by 7 bases; junction bases not matched to a gene: 6. CDR3 coding DNA: TGTGCCAGCAGCTTCCTAGCGGAGGTGAATGAGCAGTTCTTC. Its protein product is CASSFLAEVNEQFF.

This clone was recorded a few times. One junction end does not reproduce the germline sequence, and a read error may be involved. This chain connects TRBV12-3 or TRBV12-4 to TRBJ1-2; TRBD1 aligns across 8 bases. This CDR3 region has 15 residues. CDR3 amino acids: CASSRTGTGGYCYTF. The CDR3 DNA follows: TGCGCCAGCAGCCGGACCGGGACAGGTGGCTATTGCTACACCTTC.

This clone was counted once. The chain combines TRBV7-3 with TRBJ2-1; weak D call: TRBD2 (6 bases). The CDR3 runs 15 residues. Looked up from germline, CDR1 is SGHTA and CDR2 is FQGTGA. Between the trimmed V and J ends, which lost 5 bases and 4 bases, there was a span of 15 bases. CDR3 residues: CASSRRAGPYNEQFF. The CDR3 nucleotides are TGTGCCAGCAGCCGGAGGGCCGGGCCGTACAATGAGCAGTTCTTC.

This clone has just a few counts. CDR3 residues: CASSNRWPPQSYEQYF. CDR3 coding DNA: TGTGCCAGCAGCAACCGATGGCCGCCGCAATCCTACGAGCAGTACTTC. The chain carries TRBV6-1 and TRBJ2-7; the D is unclear. Germline V CDR1 and CDR2: MNHNS, SASEGT. CDR3 length: 16 residues. V lost 6 bases and J 1 base, leaving 19 bases between the germline ends.

The chain couples TRBV20-1 to TRBJ1-4, with 9 bases matching TRBD1. The CDR3 is 16 amino acids. V dropped 5 bases and J dropped 0; count of bases not matched to a gene: 7. Germline V CDR1 and CDR2: DFQATT, SNEGSKA (reference sequence). CDR3 protein: CSAPWTGVATNEKLFF. The CDR3 region has the DNA TGCAGTGCTCCGTGGACAGGGGTTGCAACTAATGAAAAACTGTTTTTT.

This clone is categorized as medium-sized. The chain combines TRBV7-9 with TRBJ2-1; TRBD1 matches at 9 bases. The germline gives CDR1 SEHNR, CDR2 FQNEAQ (reference sequence). The length of the CDR3 is 16 residues. Trimming cost V 5 bases and J 7 bases; bases outside gene matches: 12. The CDR3 is CASSPTAGTGKNEQFF. In nucleotides, the CDR3 is TGTGCCAGCAGCCCAACCGCCGGGACAGGGAAGAATGAGCAGTTCTTC.

As for this clone: At one boundary the junction diverges from the germline segment, which might be a read error. The chain combines TRBV18 with TRBJ2-2, with 8 bases lining up with TRBD1. Germline V gene lookup returns CDR1 KGHSH and CDR2 LQKENI. This CDR3 is 17 amino acids long. Here the CDR3 DNA reads TGTGCCAGCTCACCACCCATTTGGACAGGGAACATCGGGGAGCTGTTTTTT. The encoded protein is CASSPPIWTGNIGELFF.

Sample share makes this clone medium-sized. V is TRBV6-2 or TRBV6-3 and J is TRBJ2-1; 12 positions match TRBD2. Trimming took 7 bases from V and 7 from J; bases not matched to a gene: 8. CDR1 and CDR2 (germline): MNHEY, SVGEGT. This CDR3 spans 15 amino acids. CDR3 sequence (DNA): TGTGCCAGCACCCTAGGACTAGCGGGGATTAATGAGCAGTTCTTC. This translates into CASTLGLAGINEQFF.

This clone is termed medium-sized. The chain uses TRBV5-1 and TRBJ1-1, with D perhaps matching TRBD1 (5 bases). Germline lookup yields CDR1 SGHRS and CDR2 YFSETQ. The CDR3 has 14 residues. V lost 0 bases, J lost 2 bases, and 8 bases lay in between. CDR3 in DNA: TGCGCCAGCAGCTTGGCGACAGATAACACTGAAGCTTTCTTT. Protein: CASSLATDNTEAFF.

Within the sample, this clone is medium-sized. The rearrangement uses TRBV20-1 and TRBJ2-2, with no clear D. Germline V CDR1 and CDR2: DFQATT, SNEGSKA (reference sequence). The ends were cut back, 0 bases at V and 2 bases at J, with 10 bases in the middle. The CDR3 extends over 15 amino acids. For the CDR3, the DNA is TGCAGTGCTAGAGATGGTTCAGCAAACACCGGGGAGCTGTTTTTT. Protein product: CSARDGSANTGELFF.

In this sample, this clone turned up once. The genes are TRBV5-1 and TRBJ2-1; the D is unclear. Germline V gene data show CDR1 as SGHRS and CDR2 as YFSETQ. The CDR3 covers 16 residues. The V and J ends lost 4 bases and 7 bases respectively, with 21 bases between them. CDR3 protein: CASSPSSGGEENEQFF. CDR3 sequence (DNA): TGCGCCAGCAGCCCGAGTTCAGGCGGAGAGGAAAATGAGCAGTTCTTC.

The CDR3 region has the DNA TGTGCCAGCAGTTTTAGCGGGTATGAAGATACGCAGTATTTT. Translating gives CASSFSGYEDTQYF. The V call is TRBV28, the J call TRBJ2-3, with TRBD2 matching 7 bases. Germline lookup yields CDR1 MDHEN and CDR2 SYDVKM. The V segment lost 3 bases and the J segment 5 bases; nucleotides outside the gene matches: 5. The CDR3 length is 14 residues. Full variable domain (rest looked up from reference TRBV28 and TRBJ2-3): DVKVTQSSRYLVKRTGEKVFLECVQDMDHENMFWYRQDPGLGLRLIYFSYDVKMKEKGDIPEGYSVSREKKERFSLILESASTNQTSMYLCASSFSGYEDTQYFGPGTRLTVL.

The chain employs TRBV12-3 or TRBV12-4 and TRBJ1-1, with a tentative D call TRBD1 (6 bases). V was cut by 2 bases and J by 5 bases, with 12 bases left in between. The CDR3 totals 14 residues. The CDR3 loop is CASSLWGLWTEAFF. CDR3 in DNA: TGTGCCAGCAGTTTATGGGGGCTGTGGACTGAAGCTTTCTTT.